What follows describes a single TCR beta chain. The antigen is not known. The data derive from a study of T cell responses to AZD1222 COVID-19 vaccine. Whole-study results and caveats: Spike was spanned by vaccine-associated CD4 TCRs, which were dominant at 160-218 and 743-854.

Sequenced by immunoSEQ multiplex PCR; TCRdb stores in-frame clones only, minus some. Counted here are about 86,000 clones, roughly 90% occurring once; the ten biggest clones make up around an eighth. The receptor was isolated from an adult who received the AZD1222 COVID-19 vaccine. Specimen: peripheral blood, collected 28 days after the second AZD1222 dose.

The CDR3: CASSSGLFSSYNEQFF. Here the CDR3 DNA reads TGTGCCAGCAGCTCGGGACTTTTTAGCTCCTACAATGAGCAGTTCTTC. The chain carries TRBV11-2 and TRBJ2-1; a weak D match, TRBD2 (6 bases). The CDR3 loop spans 16 amino acids. Germline-derived CDR1 and CDR2 are SGHAT and FQNNGV. Trimming removed 4 bases from V and 0 bases from J, with 13 bases in between.